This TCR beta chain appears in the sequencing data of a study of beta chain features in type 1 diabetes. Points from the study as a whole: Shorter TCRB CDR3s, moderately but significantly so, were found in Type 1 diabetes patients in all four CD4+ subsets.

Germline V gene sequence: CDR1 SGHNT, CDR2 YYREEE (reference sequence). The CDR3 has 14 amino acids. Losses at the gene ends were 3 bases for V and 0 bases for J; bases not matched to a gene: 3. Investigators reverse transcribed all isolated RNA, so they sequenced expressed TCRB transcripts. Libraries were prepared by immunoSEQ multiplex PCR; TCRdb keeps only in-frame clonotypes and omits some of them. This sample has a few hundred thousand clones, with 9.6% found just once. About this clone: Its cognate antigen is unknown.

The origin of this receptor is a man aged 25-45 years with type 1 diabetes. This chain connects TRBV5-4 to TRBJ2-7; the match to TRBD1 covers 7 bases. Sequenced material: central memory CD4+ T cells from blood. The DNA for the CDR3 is TGTGCCAGCAGCTCCGGGACAGTCTCCTACGAGCAGTACTTC. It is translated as CASSSGTVSYEQYF.